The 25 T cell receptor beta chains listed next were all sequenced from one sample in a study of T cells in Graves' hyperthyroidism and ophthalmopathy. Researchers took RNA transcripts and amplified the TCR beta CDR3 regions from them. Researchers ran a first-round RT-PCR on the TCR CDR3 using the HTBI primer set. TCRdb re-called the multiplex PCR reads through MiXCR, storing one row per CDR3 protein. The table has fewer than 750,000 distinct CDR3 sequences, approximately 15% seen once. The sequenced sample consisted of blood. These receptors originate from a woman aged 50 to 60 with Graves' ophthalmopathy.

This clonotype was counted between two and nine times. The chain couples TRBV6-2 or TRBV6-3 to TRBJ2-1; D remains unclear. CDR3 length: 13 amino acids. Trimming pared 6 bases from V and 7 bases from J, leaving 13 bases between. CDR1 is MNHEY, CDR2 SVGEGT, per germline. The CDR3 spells CASSDKGFNEQFF. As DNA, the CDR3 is TGTGCCAGCAGCGACAAGGGATTTAATGAGCAGTTCTTC.

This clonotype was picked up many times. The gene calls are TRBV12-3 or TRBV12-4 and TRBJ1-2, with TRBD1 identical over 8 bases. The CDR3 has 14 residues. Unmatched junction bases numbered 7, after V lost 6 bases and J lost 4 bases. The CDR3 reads CASRRQGRAYGYTF. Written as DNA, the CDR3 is TGTGCCAGCAGAAGACAGGGGCGCGCCTATGGCTACACCTTC.

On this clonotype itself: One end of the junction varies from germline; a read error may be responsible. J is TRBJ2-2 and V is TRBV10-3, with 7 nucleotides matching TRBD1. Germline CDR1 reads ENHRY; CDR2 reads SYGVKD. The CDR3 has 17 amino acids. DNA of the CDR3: TGTGCCATCAGTTATTTACGACAGGGCGATGGCACCGTGGAGCTGTTTTTT. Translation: CAISYLRQGDGTVELFF.

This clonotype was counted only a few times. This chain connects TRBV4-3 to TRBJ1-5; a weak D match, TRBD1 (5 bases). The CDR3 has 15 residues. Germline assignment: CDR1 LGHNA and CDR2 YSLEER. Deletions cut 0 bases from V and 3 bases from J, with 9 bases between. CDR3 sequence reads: CASSQDWTYNQPQHF. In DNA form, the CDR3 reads TGCGCCAGCAGCCAAGATTGGACATACAATCAGCCCCAGCATTTT.

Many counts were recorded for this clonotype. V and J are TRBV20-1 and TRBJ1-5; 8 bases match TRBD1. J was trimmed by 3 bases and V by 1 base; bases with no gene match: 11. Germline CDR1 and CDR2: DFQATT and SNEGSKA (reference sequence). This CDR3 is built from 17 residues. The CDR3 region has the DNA TGCAGTGCTAGAGTTAGGGGAGGACAGGGTCCCAATCAGCCCCAGCATTTT. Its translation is CSARVRGGQGPNQPQHF.

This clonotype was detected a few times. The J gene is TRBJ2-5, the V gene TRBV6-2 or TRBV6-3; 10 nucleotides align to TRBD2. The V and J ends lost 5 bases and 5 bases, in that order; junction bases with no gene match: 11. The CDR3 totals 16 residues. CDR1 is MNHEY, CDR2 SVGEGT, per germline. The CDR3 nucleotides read TGTGCCAGCAGTGCTAGCGGGAGTGGTTTTTGGGAGACCCAGTACTTC. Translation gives CASSASGSGFWETQYF.

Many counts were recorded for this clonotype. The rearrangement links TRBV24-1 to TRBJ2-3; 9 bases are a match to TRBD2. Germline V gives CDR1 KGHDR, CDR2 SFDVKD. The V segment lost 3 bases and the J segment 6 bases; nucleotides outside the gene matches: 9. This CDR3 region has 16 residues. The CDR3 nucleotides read TGTGCCACCAGTGATCCTCTAGCGGGAATGACGGATACGCAGTATTTT. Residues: CATSDPLAGMTDTQYF.

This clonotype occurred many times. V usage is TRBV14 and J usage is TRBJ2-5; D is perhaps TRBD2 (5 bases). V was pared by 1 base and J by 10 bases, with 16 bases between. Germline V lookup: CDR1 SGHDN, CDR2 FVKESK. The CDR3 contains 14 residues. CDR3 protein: CASSQGELTLGQYF. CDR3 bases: TGTGCCAGCAGCCAAGGGGAGTTAACTTTGGGCCAGTACTTC.

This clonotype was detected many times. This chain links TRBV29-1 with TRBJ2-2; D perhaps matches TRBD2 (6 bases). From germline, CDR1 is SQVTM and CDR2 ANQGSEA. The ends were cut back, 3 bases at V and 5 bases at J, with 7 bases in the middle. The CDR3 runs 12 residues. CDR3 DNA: TGCAGCGTTGATGGGGGGACCGGGGAGCTGTTTTTT. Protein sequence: CSVDGGTGELFF.

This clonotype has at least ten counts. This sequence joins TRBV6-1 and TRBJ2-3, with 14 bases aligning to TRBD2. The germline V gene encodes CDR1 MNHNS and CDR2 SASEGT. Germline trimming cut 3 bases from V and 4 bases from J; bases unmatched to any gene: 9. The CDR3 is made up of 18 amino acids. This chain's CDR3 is CASSDRGLAGVRADTQYF. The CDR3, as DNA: TGTGCCAGCAGTGATAGGGGACTAGCGGGAGTAAGGGCAGATACGCAGTATTTT.

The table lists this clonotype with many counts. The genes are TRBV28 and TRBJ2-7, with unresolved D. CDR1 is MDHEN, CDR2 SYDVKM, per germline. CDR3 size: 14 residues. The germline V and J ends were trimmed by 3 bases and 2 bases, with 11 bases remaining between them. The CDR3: CASSLGFLPYEQYF. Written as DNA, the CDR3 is TGTGCCAGCAGTTTGGGGTTCCTCCCCTACGAGCAGTACTTC.

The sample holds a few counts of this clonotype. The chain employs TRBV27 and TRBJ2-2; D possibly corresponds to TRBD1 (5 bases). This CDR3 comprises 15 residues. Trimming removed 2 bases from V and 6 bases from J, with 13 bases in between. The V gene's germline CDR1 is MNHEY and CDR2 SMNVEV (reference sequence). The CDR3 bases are TGTGCCAGCAGTTTAGATCAGGGTTGGGCCGGGGAGCTGTTTTTT. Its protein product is CASSLDQGWAGELFF.

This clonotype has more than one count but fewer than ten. CDR3 protein: CSVEGRQYEQYF. DNA of the CDR3: TGCAGCGTTGAGGGGCGACAGTACGAGCAGTACTTC. The chain joins TRBV29-1 to TRBJ2-7, with a possible D match to TRBD1 (5 bases). This CDR3 comprises 12 residues. CDR1 and CDR2 from the germline V gene are SQVTM and ANQGSEA. Trimming cost V 3 bases and J 4 bases, with 10 bases left between them.

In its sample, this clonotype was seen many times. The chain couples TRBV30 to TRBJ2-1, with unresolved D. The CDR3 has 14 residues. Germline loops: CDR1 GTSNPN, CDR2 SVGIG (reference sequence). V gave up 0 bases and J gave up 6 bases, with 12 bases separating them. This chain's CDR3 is CAWSVQLVVNEQFF. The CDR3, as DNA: TGTGCCTGGAGTGTACAATTAGTGGTCAATGAGCAGTTCTTC.

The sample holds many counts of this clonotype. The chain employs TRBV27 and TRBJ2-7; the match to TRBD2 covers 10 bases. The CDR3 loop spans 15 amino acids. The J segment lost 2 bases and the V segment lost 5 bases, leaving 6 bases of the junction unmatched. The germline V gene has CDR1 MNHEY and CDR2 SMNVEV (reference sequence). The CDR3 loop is CASSPYSGGTYEQYF. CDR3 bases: TGTGCCAGCAGTCCTTATAGCGGGGGGACCTACGAGCAGTACTTC.

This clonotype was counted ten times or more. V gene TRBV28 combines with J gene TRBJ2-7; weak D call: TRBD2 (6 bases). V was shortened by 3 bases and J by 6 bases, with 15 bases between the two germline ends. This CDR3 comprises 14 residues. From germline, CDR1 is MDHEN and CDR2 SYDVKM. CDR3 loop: CASSFPGLRTEQYF. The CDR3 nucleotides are TGTGCCAGCAGTTTTCCGGGACTGAGGACCGAGCAGTACTTC.

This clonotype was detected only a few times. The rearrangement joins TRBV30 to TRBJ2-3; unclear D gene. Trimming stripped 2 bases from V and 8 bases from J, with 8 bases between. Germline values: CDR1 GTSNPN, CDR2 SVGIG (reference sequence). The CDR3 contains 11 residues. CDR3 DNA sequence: TGTGCCTGGAGTCCCAGTGGTACGCAGTATTTT. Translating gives CAWSPSGTQYF.

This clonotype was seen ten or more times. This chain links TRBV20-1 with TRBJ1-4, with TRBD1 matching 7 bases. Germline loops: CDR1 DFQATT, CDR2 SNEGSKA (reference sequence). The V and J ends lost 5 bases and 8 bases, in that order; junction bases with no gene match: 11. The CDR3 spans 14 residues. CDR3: CSAYTGVSSEKLFF. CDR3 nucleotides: TGCAGTGCTTATACAGGGGTCTCTAGCGAAAAACTGTTTTTT.

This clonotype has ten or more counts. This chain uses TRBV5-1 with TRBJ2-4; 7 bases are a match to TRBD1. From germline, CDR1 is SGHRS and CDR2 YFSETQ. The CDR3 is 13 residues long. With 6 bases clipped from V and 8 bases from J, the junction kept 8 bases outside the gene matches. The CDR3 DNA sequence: TGCGCCAGCAACCCAGGACAGGCGGACATTCAGTACTTC. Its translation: CASNPGQADIQYF.

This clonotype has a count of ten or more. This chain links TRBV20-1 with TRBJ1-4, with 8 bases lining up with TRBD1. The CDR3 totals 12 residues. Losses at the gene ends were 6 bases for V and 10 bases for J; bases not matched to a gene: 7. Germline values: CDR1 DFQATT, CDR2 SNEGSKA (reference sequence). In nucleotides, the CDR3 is TGCAGTGCCTTAGGACAGGGCGGAAAACTGTTTTTT. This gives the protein CSALGQGGKLFF.

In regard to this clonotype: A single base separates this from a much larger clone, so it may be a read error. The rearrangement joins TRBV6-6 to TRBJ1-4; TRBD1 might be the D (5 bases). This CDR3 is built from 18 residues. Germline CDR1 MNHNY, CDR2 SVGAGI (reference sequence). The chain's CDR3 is CASSYSWSPGTGNKKLFF. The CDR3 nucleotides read TGTGCCAGCAGTTACTCGTGGTCCCCAGGGACGGGTAATAAAAAACTGTTTTTT.

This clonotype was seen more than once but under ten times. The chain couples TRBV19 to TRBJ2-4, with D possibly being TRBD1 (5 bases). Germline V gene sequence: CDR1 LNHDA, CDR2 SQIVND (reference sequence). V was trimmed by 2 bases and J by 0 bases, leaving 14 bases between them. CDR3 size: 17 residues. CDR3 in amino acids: CASSIQVQALAKNIQYF. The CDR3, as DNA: TGTGCCAGTAGTATACAGGTACAGGCACTAGCCAAAAACATTCAGTACTTC.

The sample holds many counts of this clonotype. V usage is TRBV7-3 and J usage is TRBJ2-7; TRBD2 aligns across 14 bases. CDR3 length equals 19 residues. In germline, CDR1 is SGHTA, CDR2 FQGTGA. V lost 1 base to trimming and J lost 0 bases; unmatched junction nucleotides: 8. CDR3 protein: CASSLSGTSGSINSYEQYF. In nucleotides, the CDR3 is TGTGCCAGCAGCTTAAGCGGGACTAGCGGGAGTATCAACTCCTACGAGCAGTACTTC.

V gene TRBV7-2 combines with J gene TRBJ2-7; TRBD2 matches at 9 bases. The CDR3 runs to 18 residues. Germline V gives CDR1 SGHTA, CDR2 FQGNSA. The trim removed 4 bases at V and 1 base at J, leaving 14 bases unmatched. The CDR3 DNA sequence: TGTGCCAGCAGCTCGGGGACCATACTAGCGGGCACATCCTACGAGCAGTACTTC. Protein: CASSSGTILAGTSYEQYF. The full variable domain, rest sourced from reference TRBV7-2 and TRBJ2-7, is GAGVSQSPSNKVTEKGKDVELRCDPISGHTALYWYRQSLGQGLEFLIYFQGNSAPDKSGLPSDRFSAERTGGSVSTLTIQRTQQEDSAVYLCASSSGTILAGTSYEQYFGPGTRLTVT.

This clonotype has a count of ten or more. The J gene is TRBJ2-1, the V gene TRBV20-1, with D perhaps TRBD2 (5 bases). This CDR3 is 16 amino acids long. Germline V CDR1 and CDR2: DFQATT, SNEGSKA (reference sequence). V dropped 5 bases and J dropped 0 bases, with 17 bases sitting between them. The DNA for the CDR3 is TGCAGTGCTGCCGAGATAGGACTGAGCTCCTACAATGAGCAGTTCTTC. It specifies CSAAEIGLSSYNEQFF.